The 26 T cell receptor beta chains below were found in one sample sequenced in a study of shared clonotypes between healthy human individuals. TCRdb's copy holds only in-frame clones and misses some; the assay was immunoSEQ multiplex PCR. The profile shows about 670,000 clones, about 78% of them singletons. The sample consisted of memory CD4+ T cells sorted from blood. As to subset: CD45RA-negative fraction. These receptors originate from a woman younger than 45 in good health.

V usage is TRBV28 and J usage is TRBJ1-1; D is unresolved. In germline, CDR1 is MDHEN, CDR2 SYDVKM. This CDR3 has 11 amino acids. The germline V and J ends were trimmed by 10 bases and 1 base, with 7 bases remaining between them. CDR3 in DNA: TGTGCCACCACTACGAACACTGAAGCTTTCTTT. It codes for CATTTNTEAFF.

This chain joins TRBV28 and TRBJ1-3, with D hard to call. The germline V gene encodes CDR1 MDHEN and CDR2 SYDVKM. V lost 3 bases and J lost 4, with 19 bases in between. CDR3 length: 17 amino acids. CDR3 in DNA: TGTGCCAGCAGTTTTCCTCTAGGGAAAGAGGGAGGAAACACCATATATTTT. This encodes CASSFPLGKEGGNTIYF.

This clone was found once. V is TRBV15 and J is TRBJ2-2, with D perhaps assigned TRBD1 or TRBD2 (6 bases each). The CDR3 covers 17 residues. CDR1 and CDR2 (germline): LNHNV, YYDKDF (reference sequence). With 0 bases removed from V and 0 bases from J, the gap between germline ends came to 11 bases. CDR3 sequence reads: CATSRDDGGPNTGELFF. CDR3 DNA sequence: TGTGCCACCAGCAGAGATGATGGGGGGCCGAACACCGGGGAGCTGTTTTTT.

The chain joins TRBV6-5 to TRBJ1-1; a possible D gene is TRBD1 (6 bases). V was pared by 7 bases and J by 3 bases, with 12 bases between. CDR1 is MNHEY, CDR2 SVGAGI, per germline. The length of the CDR3 is 13 residues. The CDR3 coding sequence is TGTGCCAGCAACAACTACAGGGACACTGAAGCTTTCTTT. Translation: CASNNYRDTEAFF.

Details on this clone: At the DNA level, this CDR3 is encoded by other sequences in the same sample as well. The chain employs TRBV28 and TRBJ2-1, with D unclear. V lost 2 bases to trimming and J lost 0 bases, with 5 bases between them. This CDR3 contains 14 residues. Per the germline V gene, CDR1 is MDHEN and CDR2 is SYDVKM. Written as DNA, the CDR3 is TGTGCCAGCAGTTTACCGAGCTCCTACAATGAGCAGTTCTTC. This translates into CASSLPSSYNEQFF. Full variable domain (outside the CDR3, taken from reference TRBV28 and TRBJ2-1): DVKVTQSSRYLVKRTGEKVFLECVQDMDHENMFWYRQDPGLGLRLIYFSYDVKMKEKGDIPEGYSVSREKKERFSLILESASTNQTSMYLCASSLPSSYNEQFFGPGTRLTVL.

This clone has just one count. This chain connects TRBV19 to TRBJ1-5; 8 bases line up with TRBD1. CDR3 length: 14 residues. Germline V gene data show CDR1 as LNHDA and CDR2 as SQIVND (reference sequence). Trimming cost V 6 bases and J 6 bases; bases outside gene matches: 7. The CDR3 protein is CASSPGRGPQPQHF. CDR3 nucleotides: TGTGCCAGTAGCCCGGGCAGGGGGCCTCAGCCCCAGCATTTT.

The J gene is TRBJ1-1, the V gene TRBV18, with TRBD1 matching over 10 bases. CDR1 is KGHSH and CDR2 is LQKENI in the germline V gene. V gave up 6 bases and J gave up 5 bases; unmatched junction bases: 9. The CDR3 is 15 residues long. CDR3 DNA: TGTGCCAGCTCGCCCGGGACAGGGGCGAGAACTGAAGCTTTCTTT. Its translation: CASSPGTGARTEAFF.

The chain recombines TRBV2 with TRBJ2-7; 9 nucleotides line up with TRBD2. Germline CDR1 SNHLY, CDR2 FYNNEI. The CDR3 extends over 20 amino acids. The J segment lost 2 bases and the V segment lost 8 bases, leaving 25 bases of the junction unmatched. CDR3 DNA: TGTGCCAGCCTCAACCCGGGGGCGGGAGGGCCTACTACTTCCCCCTACGAGCAGTACTTC. It specifies CASLNPGAGGPTTSPYEQYF.

The J gene is TRBJ2-7, the V gene TRBV19, with a tentative D call TRBD2 (6 bases). Trimming took 5 bases from V and 3 from J, leaving 8 bases between them. Germline V CDR1 and CDR2: LNHDA, SQIVND (reference sequence). The CDR3 is 12 amino acids. CDR3 coding DNA: TGTGCCAGTAGTTTGCGGGGCTACGAGCAGTACTTC. Residues: CASSLRGYEQYF.

Comments on this clone: A single base separates this from a much larger clone, so it may be a read error. This chain joins TRBV7-9 and TRBJ1-5; the D is unclear. This CDR3 is built from 15 residues. Germline values: CDR1 SEHNR, CDR2 FQNEAQ (reference sequence). The V end was cut by 5 bases, the J end by 0 bases, with 11 bases between. The CDR3 spells CASSPDALSNQPQHF. The CDR3 DNA sequence: TGTGCCAGCAGCCCGGACGCGCTTAGCAATCAGCCCCAGCATTTT. Filled out from reference TRBV7-9 and TRBJ1-5, the complete variable domain reads DTGVSQNPRHKITKRGQNVTFRCDPISEHNRLYWYRQTLGQGPEFLTYFQNEAQLEKSRLLSDRFSAERPKGSFSTLEIQRTEQGDSAMYLCASSPDALSNQPQHFGDGTRLSIL.

The CDR3 DNA reads TGTGCCAGCAGCTTAGTGCGTACCCCGTCCTCCTCCTACGAGCAGTACTTC. Its protein product is CASSLVRTPSSSYEQYF. The J gene is TRBJ2-7, the V gene TRBV7-8; D is unclear. The germline gives CDR1 SGHVS, CDR2 FQNEAQ. The CDR3 is 17 residues long. Trimming pared 1 base from V and 0 bases from J, leaving 16 bases between.

The V call is TRBV5-1, the J call TRBJ2-7; 14 positions match TRBD2. The CDR3 has 16 residues. Germline CDR1 is SGHRS and CDR2 is YFSETQ. Trimming removed 0 bases from V and 5 bases from J; junction bases left unmatched: 4. The CDR3 sequence is CASSLGGLAGGHEQYF. The CDR3 nucleotides are TGCGCCAGCAGCTTGGGTGGACTAGCGGGAGGTCACGAGCAGTACTTC.

The gene calls are TRBV10-2 and TRBJ2-3; 12 bases are shared with TRBD2. The CDR3 contains 14 residues. Germline assignment: CDR1 WSHSY and CDR2 SAAADI. J lost 2 bases, V lost 7 bases, and 1 base had no gene match. The CDR3 DNA follows: TGCGCCAGCACTAGCGGGAGGGACACAGATACGCAGTATTTT. It translates to CASTSGRDTDTQYF.

The chain joins TRBV11-2 to TRBJ1-4; D gene unclear. Germline V gene sequence: CDR1 SGHAT, CDR2 FQNNGV. The CDR3 extends over 15 amino acids. Between the trimmed V and J ends, which lost 3 bases and 7 bases, there was a span of 15 bases. This chain's CDR3 is CASSFPGRVPEKLFF. CDR3 bases: TGTGCCAGCAGCTTCCCCGGACGCGTACCTGAAAAACTGTTTTTT.

The chain recombines TRBV28 with TRBJ1-2; D remains ambiguous. This CDR3 is built from 12 residues. Germline CDR1 reads MDHEN; CDR2 reads SYDVKM. CDR3 residues: CAASFSGYGYTF. CDR3 DNA sequence: TGTGCGGCCAGTTTTAGTGGCTATGGCTACACCTTC.

As DNA, the CDR3 is TGTGCCAGCAGATCCCGGACGCGGGGTGTCGCTGAAGCTTTCTTT. Protein sequence: CASRSRTRGVAEAFF. The V gene is TRBV28, the J gene TRBJ1-1; D is unresolved. Trimming pared 6 bases from V and 6 bases from J, leaving 20 bases between. This CDR3 has 15 amino acids. The germline V gene has CDR1 MDHEN and CDR2 SYDVKM.

The CDR3 nucleotides are TGTGCCAGTAAAGTAGGACAGGGGTTCGATACGCAGTATTTT. It is translated as CASKVGQGFDTQYF. This rearrangement joins TRBV19 to TRBJ2-3, with 9 bases aligning to TRBD1. The CDR3 runs 14 residues. The V segment lost 7 bases and the J segment 6 bases; nucleotides outside the gene matches: 8. CDR1 and CDR2 (germline): LNHDA, SQIVND (reference sequence).

This clone has only a few counts. Given a much more abundant clone one base away, this may be a read error. The chain links TRBV6-1 to TRBJ2-7; D unclear. Germline CDR1 reads MNHNS; CDR2 reads SASEGT. The CDR3 covers 12 residues. V gave up 6 bases and J gave up 0 bases, with 6 bases separating them. The CDR3 coding sequence is TGTGCCAGCAGCTTATTCTCCTACGAGCAGTACTTC. Its protein product is CASSLFSYEQYF.

The gene calls are TRBV11-3 and TRBJ2-7; 9 bases are a match to TRBD1. V shed 5 bases, J shed 5 bases, and the junction held 7 bases outside the gene matches. CDR1 is SGHNT, CDR2 YENEEA, per germline. This CDR3 has 14 residues. The CDR3 reads CASSPGQGFNEQYF. Here the CDR3 DNA reads TGTGCCAGCAGCCCGGGACAGGGCTTTAACGAGCAGTACTTC.

The CDR3 sequence: CASSPGTGKSYGYTF. In nucleotides, the CDR3 is TGTGCCAGCAGTCCCGGGACAGGGAAGAGCTATGGCTACACCTTC. This sequence joins TRBV28 and TRBJ1-2; 9 bases agree with TRBD1. V lost 5 bases and J lost 4; bases outside the gene matches: 8. The CDR3 is 15 amino acids. Looked up from germline, CDR1 is MDHEN and CDR2 is SYDVKM.

This clone was picked up one time. The V and J genes are TRBV7-2 and TRBJ2-7; no clear D gene. Trimming took off 1 base at V and 2 bases at J, with 6 bases between the two ends. CDR3 length equals 13 residues. In germline, CDR1 is SGHTA, CDR2 FQGNSA. DNA for the CDR3: TGTGCCAGCAGCTTAGACGGTCCCTACGAGCAGTACTTC. Translation: CASSLDGPYEQYF.

The count of this clone is one. The chain recombines TRBV18 with TRBJ2-3; D is undetermined. CDR1 is KGHSH, CDR2 LQKENI, per germline. CDR3 length: 14 amino acids. Trimming stripped 6 bases from V and 1 base from J, with 11 bases between. CDR3: CASSQGLGTDTQYF. The CDR3 DNA reads TGTGCCAGCTCTCAAGGGCTAGGCACAGATACGCAGTATTTT.

Concerning this clone: This sample also contains other DNA sequences that code for the same CDR3. This chain joins TRBV6-6 and TRBJ2-5; a weak D match, TRBD1 (7 bases). V shed 6 bases and J shed 5 bases, with 16 bases lying between them. The CDR3 covers 14 residues. Germline CDR1 reads MNHNY; CDR2 reads SVGAGI (reference sequence). The CDR3 DNA reads as TGTGCCAGCAGGACTACAGGGGCGGGGGAGACCCAGTACTTC. Protein: CASRTTGAGETQYF.

V is TRBV11-2 and J is TRBJ2-3, with D perhaps matching TRBD1 (6 bases). The germline CDR1 and CDR2 sequences are SGHAT and FQNNGV. With 5 bases removed from V and 1 base from J, the gap between germline ends came to 13 bases. This CDR3 contains 15 residues. CDR3 in DNA: TGTGCCAGCAGCCCCTACAGGGATCGCACAGATACGCAGTATTTT. It translates to CASSPYRDRTDTQYF.

This sequence joins TRBV6-1 and TRBJ2-7, with no clear D. Germline V gene data show CDR1 as MNHNS and CDR2 as SASEGT. The CDR3 has 11 amino acids. V gave up 6 bases and J gave up 4 bases, with 7 bases separating them. CDR3 region: CASRIQYEQYF. In nucleotides, the CDR3 is TGTGCCAGCAGAATACAATACGAGCAGTACTTC.

At least ten counts were recorded for this clone. This chain connects TRBV4-2 to TRBJ2-3; 9 bases agree with TRBD2. The CDR3 runs 16 residues. The V segment lost 1 base and the J segment 6 bases; nucleotides outside the gene matches: 8. Germline V gene data show CDR1 as LGHNA and CDR2 as YNFKEQ. The CDR3 coding sequence is TGTGCCAGCAGCCAAGTTGCGGGAGGGCCCGAGGATACGCAGTATTTT. Translated: CASSQVAGGPEDTQYF.